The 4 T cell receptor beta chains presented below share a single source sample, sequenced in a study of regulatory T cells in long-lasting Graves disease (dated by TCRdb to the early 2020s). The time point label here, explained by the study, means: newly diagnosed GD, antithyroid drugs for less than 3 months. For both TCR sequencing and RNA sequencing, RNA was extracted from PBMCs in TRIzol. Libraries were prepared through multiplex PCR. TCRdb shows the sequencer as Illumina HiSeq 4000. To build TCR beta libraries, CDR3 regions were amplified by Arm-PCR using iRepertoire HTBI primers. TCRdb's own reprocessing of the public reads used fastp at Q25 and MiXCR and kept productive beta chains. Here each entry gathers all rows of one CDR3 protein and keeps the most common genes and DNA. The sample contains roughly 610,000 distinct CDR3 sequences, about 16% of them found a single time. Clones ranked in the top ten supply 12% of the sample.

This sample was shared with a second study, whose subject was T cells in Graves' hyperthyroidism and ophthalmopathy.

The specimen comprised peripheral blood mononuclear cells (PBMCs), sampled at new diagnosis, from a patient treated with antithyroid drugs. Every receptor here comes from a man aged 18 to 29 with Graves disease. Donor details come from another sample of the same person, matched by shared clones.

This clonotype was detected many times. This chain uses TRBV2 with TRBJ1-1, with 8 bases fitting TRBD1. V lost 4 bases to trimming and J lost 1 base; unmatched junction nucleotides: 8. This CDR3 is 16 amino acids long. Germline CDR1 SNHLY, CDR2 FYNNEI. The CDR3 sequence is CASSANWDRQNTEAFF. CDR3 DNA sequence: TGTGCCAGCAGTGCCAATTGGGACAGGCAGAACACTGAAGCTTTCTTT.

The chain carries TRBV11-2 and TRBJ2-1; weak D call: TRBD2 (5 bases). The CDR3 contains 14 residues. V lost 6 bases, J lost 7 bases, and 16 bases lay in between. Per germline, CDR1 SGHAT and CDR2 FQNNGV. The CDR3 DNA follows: TGTGCCAGCAGGCCCGGTGGGAGTGGGAATGAGCAGTTCTTC. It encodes CASRPGGSGNEQFF.

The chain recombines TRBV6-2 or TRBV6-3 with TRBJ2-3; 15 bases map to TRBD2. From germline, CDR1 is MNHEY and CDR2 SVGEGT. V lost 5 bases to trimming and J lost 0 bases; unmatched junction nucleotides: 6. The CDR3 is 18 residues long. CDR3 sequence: CASSAGLAGGPSTDTQYF. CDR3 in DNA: TGTGCCAGCAGTGCCGGACTAGCGGGAGGGCCTAGCACAGATACGCAGTATTTT.

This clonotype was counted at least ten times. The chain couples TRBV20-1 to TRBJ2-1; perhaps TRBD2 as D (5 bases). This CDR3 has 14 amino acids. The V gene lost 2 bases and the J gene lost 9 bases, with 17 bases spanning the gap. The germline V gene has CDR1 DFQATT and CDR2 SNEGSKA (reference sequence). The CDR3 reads CSARSRWERGEQFF. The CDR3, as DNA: TGCAGTGCTAGATCCCGGTGGGAGCGCGGTGAGCAGTTCTTC.